This T cell receptor beta chain appears in the sequencing data of a study of blood T cells in healthy people across ages. Study results and limitations: Higher diversity, along with more naive CD4+ cells, distinguished long-lived donors from aged donors.

With a J-beta primer mix and a sample-barcoded 5' primer, a second PCR ran roughly 7 to 11 cycles. MiXCR was run by TCRdb on the 5' RACE reads, yielding one entry per CDR3 protein. The table has 1 million or so distinct CDR3 sequences, around 45% seen once; the top ten hold around 18%. As regards this clonotype: Its antigen is not known.

This TCR derives from a woman aged 55-69 years in good health. The sequenced material came from blood.

CDR3 loop: CASSLVDSNTDTQYF. DNA for the CDR3: TGCGCCAGCAGCTTGGTGGACAGTAACACAGATACGCAGTATTTT. The V call is TRBV5-1, the J call TRBJ2-3, with D possibly matching TRBD1 (6 bases). Germline V gene data show CDR1 as SGHRS and CDR2 as YFSETQ. V gave up 0 bases and J gave up 2 bases, with 10 bases separating them. The CDR3 loop spans 15 amino acids.